The clone carrying this T cell receptor beta chain was seen ten or more times. The antigen is not known. Libraries carried unique molecular identifiers used for clonotype counts. MiXCR, applied by TCRdb to the 5' RACE reads, yields one record per CDR3 protein. Of some 21,000 distinct CDR3 sequences in the sample, about 2.6% are singletons; the top ten hold under 35%. Blood mononuclear cells were expanded for 2 to 4 days using either OKT3 anti-CD3 antibody or CD3/CD28 beads. The entry originates in a study of beta chain bispecific antibodies for T cell cancers. The wider study: Sequenced cells survived coculture with leukemia lines plus bispecific antibodies.

Between the trimmed V and J ends, which lost 1 base and 5 bases, there was a span of 3 bases. Germline V lookup: CDR1 SGHDN, CDR2 FVKESK. The CDR3 contains 11 residues. Whole-study results and caveats: The leukemia cells, rather than normal T cells, gave most of the targeted TRBV signal.

The V gene is TRBV14, the J gene TRBJ2-7; D not resolved. This TCR derives from a human donor in good health. Some clones in this sample may be carry-over from other donors' samples. Sequencing used healthy donor T cells cultured with leukemia cells. This CDR3 is CASSQANEQYF. For the CDR3, the DNA is TGTGCCAGCAGCCAAGCCAACGAGCAGTACTTC. Variable domain in full (rest from reference TRBV14 and TRBJ2-7): EAGVTQFPSHSVIEKGQTVTLRCDPISGHDNLYWYRRVMGKEIKFLLHFVKESKQDESGMPNNRFLAERTGGTYSTLKVQPAELEDSGVYFCASSQANEQYFGPGTRLTVT.